A selection of T cell receptor beta chains follows, all from one sample in a study of regulatory T cells in long-lasting Graves disease. TCRdb re-called the multiplex PCR reads with MiXCR, one entry per CDR3 protein. The sample shows 350,000 to 500,000 distinct CDR3 sequences, roughly a fifth of them seen only once. The sequencing here drew on peripheral blood mononuclear cells (PBMCs), taken when the disease was refractory, from a patient treated with antithyroid drugs. Receptor source: a female donor with Graves disease. The CDR3 runs from the conserved cysteine through the conserved F or W. D genes are given only for firm matches. Clone size, where shown, is once, few, many, or a class for clones that have expanded.

TRBD1	TRBV9	TRBJ1-5	-	CASSGPTGGNQPQHF	TGTGCCAGCAGCGGCCCCACAGGGGGCAATCAGCCCCAGCATTTT
-	TRBV7-8	TRBJ1-1	many	CASSLEPWRAYTEAFF	TGTGCCAGCAGCTTAGAACCTTGGAGAGCTTACACTGAAGCTTTCTTT
TRBD1	TRBV3-1	TRBJ1-2	-	CASSQGTGEGFGYTF	TGTGCCAGCAGCCAAGGCACAGGGGAGGGTTTCGGCTACACCTTC
TRBD2	TRBV28	TRBJ2-7	many	CASSSGGAGDWYEQYF	TGTGCCAGCAGTAGCGGCGGGGCGGGAGATTGGTACGAGCAGTACTTC
TRBD1	TRBV20-1	TRBJ1-5	many	CSAPDREAQGRHQPQHF	TGCAGTGCTCCCGACAGGGAGGCCCAGGGACGACATCAGCCCCAGCATTTT
TRBD1	TRBV5-4	TRBJ1-1	-	CASSLAFRDRGGVEAFF	TGTGCCAGCAGCTTGGCCTTTCGGGACAGGGGCGGGGTTGAAGCTTTCTTT
TRBD2	TRBV5-1	TRBJ2-7	many	CASSTGLASYEQYF	TGCGCCAGCAGCACGGGACTAGCTTCCTACGAGCAGTACTTC
-	TRBV15	TRBJ1-2	few	CATSPRSNRYYGYTF	TGTGCCACCAGCCCCCGATCGAACCGCTACTATGGCTACACCTTC
-	TRBV11-2	TRBJ2-7	many	CASSFYAGFEQYF	TGTGCCAGCAGCTTTTATGCGGGTTTTGAGCAGTACTTC
TRBD1	TRBV6-2/TRBV6-3	TRBJ2-3	few	CASSYSNAGGPDTQYF	TGTGCCAGCAGTTACTCGAATGCAGGGGGTCCAGATACGCAGTATTTT
-	TRBV28	TRBJ1-1	many	CASSFMGRTEAFF	TGTGCCAGCAGTTTCATGGGCCGGACTGAAGCTTTCTTT
TRBD1	TRBV2	TRBJ2-7	many	CASTGQGSSYEQYF	TGTGCCAGCACCGGACAGGGGAGCTCCTACGAGCAGTACTTC
-	TRBV20-1	TRBJ1-1	-	CSARLGTFSTLEAFF	TGCAGTGCTAGACTTGGAACTTTCTCAACCCTTGAAGCTTTCTTT
TRBD2	TRBV10-1	TRBJ2-1	-	CASSEAGTKVEQFF	TGCGCCAGCAGTGAAGCCGGGACTAAGGTTGAGCAGTTCTTC
-	TRBV19	TRBJ1-1	few	CASRSFGVNTEAFF	TGTGCCAGTAGGTCTTTTGGGGTGAACACTGAAGCTTTCTTT
TRBD1	TRBV5-1	TRBJ2-1	few	CASSLGPVGQGANEQFF	TGCGCCAGCAGCTTGGGGCCAGTGGGACAGGGCGCCAATGAGCAGTTCTTC
-	TRBV12-3/TRBV12-4	TRBJ2-1	few	CASSNSDNYIEQFF	TGTGCCAGCAGCAACTCGGATAACTACATTGAGCAGTTCTTC
-	TRBV7-2	TRBJ2-1	few	CASSEPVPYSYNEQFF	TGTGCCAGCAGCGAGCCCGTGCCGTACTCCTACAATGAGCAGTTCTTC
-	TRBV12-5	TRBJ2-3	few	CASGLGGQSDVNTQYF	TGTGCTAGTGGTTTGGGCGGCCAGTCAGATGTGAATACGCAGTATTTT